This TCR beta chain was obtained from a study of cytomegalovirus exposure and HLA in healthy donors. Points from the study as a whole: Several top significant clusters appeared, in a later analysis, to be linked to common viral pathogens.

The PCR contained 60 Vbeta and 13 Jbeta primers. Sequencing used immunoSEQ multiplex PCR; TCRdb keeps in-frame clones, though not all of them. The sample consists of 70,000 to 85,000 clones, approximately 62% of them appearing once. CDR3 length equals 15 residues. The V and J ends lost 5 bases and 4 bases, in that order; junction bases with no gene match: 8. Germline loops: CDR1 LGHNA, CDR2 YNFKEQ. This clone was found a few times. The target antigen is unknown. The clonotype originates from a male donor in good health and CMV-seropositive. Sequenced: PBMCs. The chain joins TRBV4-2 to TRBJ2-7, with 10 positions matching TRBD2. CDR3 sequence reads: CASSTQASGSYEQYF. The CDR3 bases are TGTGCCAGCAGCACCCAGGCTAGCGGGAGTTACGAGCAGTACTTC.